Listed below are T cell receptor beta chains from one sample, sequenced in a study of T cells in Graves' hyperthyroidism and ophthalmopathy. TCRdb processed the multiplex PCR reads anew with MiXCR; each CDR3 protein has one entry. The table lists fewer than 900,000 distinct CDR3 sequences, roughly 15% of them singletons. Sequencing input: blood. These receptors originate from a man between 18 and 29 years old with Graves' hyperthyroidism. The conserved cysteine and the conserved F or W are not part of the CDR3 here.

>TRBV6-2/TRBV6-3
ASSYKGRQPQH
>TRBV28
ASSPSGLAGGSSTQY
>TRBV18
ASSPGAASRPLH
>TRBV6-1
ASSAQGVVYEQY
>TRBV13
ASSQVSFFGGRAADTQY
>TRBV9
ASTSSPYIPSPDTQY
>TRBV6-1
ASSRGSGLNEQF
>TRBV12-5
ASGPTEVSYEQY
>TRBV11-3
ASSPGTAREQY
>TRBV12-3/TRBV12-4
ASSSGLAGGSHHLYEQY
>TRBV27
ASRSTREAKNIQY
>TRBV3-1
ASSQVTRTEQY
>TRBV12-3/TRBV12-4
ASSFLVLTHNEQF
>TRBV2
ASGLEVSEQY
>TRBV29-1
SVGGQGNTGELF
>TRBV10-3
AISGQNYQETQY
>TRBV24-1
ATSDRTPGGTDTQY
>TRBV19
ASSIELAGPQY
>TRBV6-6
ASSYSKVLGNEQF
>TRBV7-8
ASSLNPSGIQETQY
>TRBV7-3
ASSLGGGFAGHGTQY
>TRBV9
ASSQAFRVDTDTQY
>TRBV4-1
ASSLPDRDYSPLH
>TRBV15
ATSREGRNTQGASGNTIY
>TRBV5-5
ASSLDVAYYEQY
>TRBV11-2
ATSGGTDTQY
>TRBV24-1
ATSDPAGGLGELF
>TRBV20-1
SARDSLAESYEQY
>TRBV29-1
SVGSGVGTQY
>TRBV28
ASAPDGGVETQY
>TRBV28
ASSFPTGARDTEAF
>TRBV24-1
ATSDYGAYGYT
>TRBV30
AWSPSDLNNEQF
>TRBV29-1
SVEDLGVAF
>TRBV18
ASSPGTGGPYEQY
>TRBV2
ASVLGGEPYEQY
>TRBV27
ASSPLDVNTEAF
>TRBV4-2
ASSRDYVGDTQY
>TRBV11-3
ASSPRGGLGYGYT
>TRBV6-1
ASTLSGKWEETQY
>TRBV28
ASRDSAYEQY
>TRBV7-9
ASSHPLGRGRGNQPQH
>TRBV6-1
ASSAVLRGEAF
>TRBV28
ASSARGQGTENTIY
>TRBV18
ASSPRHNPGETQY